A selection of T cell receptor beta chains follows, all from one sample in a study of T cells in Graves' hyperthyroidism and ophthalmopathy. TCRdb recomputed calls from the multiplex PCR reads with MiXCR, one row per CDR3 protein. The data contain approximately 380,000 distinct CDR3 sequences, 15% to 20% of them singletons. The sample comprised blood. The origin of the receptors is a woman aged 18-29 years with Graves' hyperthyroidism. Both conserved end residues are part of each CDR3. Fields, in order: D gene, J gene, V gene, clone size, CDR3 DNA, CDR3 protein. A D gene is named only where the DNA matches it firmly. Clone size is shown for a subset of rows, as once, few, many or a class of expanded clone.

D gene: TRBD2; J gene: TRBJ2-7; V gene: TRBV6-1; clone size: once; CDR3 DNA: TGTGCCAGCAGTGAAGTTCTAGCGGGATTCTACGAGCAGTACTTC; CDR3 protein: CASSEVLAGFYEQYF
D gene: .; J gene: TRBJ1-1; V gene: TRBV6-1; clone size: many; CDR3 DNA: TGTGCCAGCACCCAACGCGGGTCGGGGGGCACTGAAGCTTTCTTT; CDR3 protein: CASTQRGSGGTEAFF
D gene: TRBD1; J gene: TRBJ2-5; V gene: TRBV6-2/TRBV6-3; clone size: many; CDR3 DNA: TGTGCCAGTACAGGGGATTATGGGACCCAGTACTTC; CDR3 protein: CASTGDYGTQYF
D gene: .; J gene: TRBJ1-2; V gene: TRBV7-9; clone size: many; CDR3 DNA: TGTGCCGGGGGGGGAGTCTATGGCTACACCTTC; CDR3 protein: CAGGGVYGYTF
D gene: .; J gene: TRBJ1-1; V gene: TRBV2; clone size: many; CDR3 DNA: TGTGCCAGCAGTACGGGACATTTGAACACTGAAGCTTTCTTT; CDR3 protein: CASSTGHLNTEAFF
D gene: .; J gene: TRBJ1-1; V gene: TRBV11-1; clone size: many; CDR3 DNA: TGTGCCAGCAGCAGGCCCGAATTAACAGGGAACACTGAAGCTTTCTTT; CDR3 protein: CASSRPELTGNTEAFF
D gene: TRBD1; J gene: TRBJ2-2; V gene: TRBV3-1; clone size: .; CDR3 DNA: TGTGCCAGCAGCCGGACAGGAGACACCAGGGAGCTGTTTTTT; CDR3 protein: CASSRTGDTRELFF
D gene: .; J gene: TRBJ2-7; V gene: TRBV2; clone size: many; CDR3 DNA: TGTGCCAGCAGTGTGGGGACCGACTACGAGCAGTACTTC; CDR3 protein: CASSVGTDYEQYF
D gene: TRBD1; J gene: TRBJ2-7; V gene: TRBV13; clone size: many; CDR3 DNA: TGTGCCAGCAGCCGGTTTGACAGGGATGGATACGAGCAGTACTTC; CDR3 protein: CASSRFDRDGYEQYF
D gene: .; J gene: TRBJ2-7; V gene: TRBV6-1; clone size: few; CDR3 DNA: TGTGCCAGCAGTGAAGGTATCGGACAGTTAAGTTCCTACGAGCAGTACTTC; CDR3 protein: CASSEGIGQLSSYEQYF
D gene: .; J gene: TRBJ1-2; V gene: TRBV12-3/TRBV12-4; clone size: many; CDR3 DNA: TGTGCCAGCAGTTTTTACAGGGAGGAGGATGGCTACACCTTC; CDR3 protein: CASSFYREEDGYTF
D gene: .; J gene: TRBJ2-4; V gene: TRBV20-1; clone size: .; CDR3 DNA: TGCAGTGCTCTTGCCCCCGAGGGTGGAGGGATTCAGTACTTC; CDR3 protein: CSALAPEGGGIQYF
D gene: .; J gene: TRBJ2-2; V gene: TRBV6-1; clone size: once; CDR3 DNA: TGTGCCAGCAGTCCCTACCTCGGGGAGCTGTTTTTT; CDR3 protein: CASSPYLGELFF
D gene: .; J gene: TRBJ2-7; V gene: TRBV28; clone size: many; CDR3 DNA: TGTGCCAGCATCCGGAGCCACGGGGAGGAGCAGTACTTC; CDR3 protein: CASIRSHGEEQYF
D gene: .; J gene: TRBJ2-7; V gene: TRBV4-1; clone size: many; CDR3 DNA: TGCGCCAGCAGCCAAGGAGACAGTACGGTTGACGAGCAGTACTTC; CDR3 protein: CASSQGDSTVDEQYF
D gene: TRBD1; J gene: TRBJ1-1; V gene: TRBV6-1; clone size: .; CDR3 DNA: TGTGCCAGCAGCGACAGGACAGGGAAGATTGAAGCTTTCTTT; CDR3 protein: CASSDRTGKIEAFF
D gene: TRBD1; J gene: TRBJ2-7; V gene: TRBV10-2; clone size: many; CDR3 DNA: TGCGCCAGCAGTGAGCTACAGGGGGCATCTTACGAGCAGTACTTC; CDR3 protein: CASSELQGASYEQYF
D gene: TRBD1; J gene: TRBJ1-5; V gene: TRBV7-6; clone size: many; CDR3 DNA: TGTGCCAGCAGCTTCCGACAGGGAGGCAATCAGCCCCAGCATTTT; CDR3 protein: CASSFRQGGNQPQHF
D gene: .; J gene: TRBJ2-7; V gene: TRBV7-3; clone size: .; CDR3 DNA: TGTGCCAGCAGCCCGATCGCAGGGGAGCGGAACGAGCAGTACTTC; CDR3 protein: CASSPIAGERNEQYF
D gene: .; J gene: TRBJ2-3; V gene: TRBV28; clone size: many; CDR3 DNA: TGTGCCAGCAGCACTCCGGTAACGCAGTATTTT; CDR3 protein: CASSTPVTQYF
D gene: .; J gene: TRBJ2-7; V gene: TRBV28; clone size: many; CDR3 DNA: TGTGCCAGCAGTTTAAGGGCCGGCCACTACGAGCAGTACTTC; CDR3 protein: CASSLRAGHYEQYF
D gene: .; J gene: TRBJ2-5; V gene: TRBV9; clone size: many; CDR3 DNA: TGTGCCAGCAGCGTAGTCGGGGAGACCCAGTACTTC; CDR3 protein: CASSVVGETQYF
D gene: .; J gene: TRBJ1-2; V gene: TRBV9; clone size: few; CDR3 DNA: TGTGCCAGCAGCGGCACAGGCATGGGTGGCTACACCTTC; CDR3 protein: CASSGTGMGGYTF
D gene: TRBD2; J gene: TRBJ2-2; V gene: TRBV11-2; clone size: .; CDR3 DNA: TGTGCCAGCAGCCGGGTCGGGGGGGCTGAGGCCGGGGAGCTGTTTTTT; CDR3 protein: CASSRVGGAEAGELFF
D gene: .; J gene: TRBJ1-5; V gene: TRBV27; clone size: many; CDR3 DNA: TGTGCCAGCAGGGCCCCCGTAAATCAGCCCCAGCATTTT; CDR3 protein: CASRAPVNQPQHF
D gene: TRBD2; J gene: TRBJ2-7; V gene: TRBV28; clone size: .; CDR3 DNA: TGTGCCAGCAGCGGGGGGGGATCCTACGAGCAGTACTTC; CDR3 protein: CASSGGGSYEQYF
D gene: .; J gene: TRBJ2-7; V gene: TRBV5-1; clone size: few; CDR3 DNA: TGCGCCAGCCCTACTAGTTCGCGGGGGCACTCCTACGAGCAGTACTTC; CDR3 protein: CASPTSSRGHSYEQYF
D gene: .; J gene: TRBJ2-7; V gene: TRBV7-8; clone size: many; CDR3 DNA: TGTGCCAGCAGCTTAGCGACAAACTACGAGCAGTACTTC; CDR3 protein: CASSLATNYEQYF
D gene: .; J gene: TRBJ1-5; V gene: TRBV20-1; clone size: .; CDR3 DNA: TGCAGTGCTACCCCCCACTCCGGGCCCCAGCATTTT; CDR3 protein: CSATPHSGPQHF
D gene: .; J gene: TRBJ2-6; V gene: TRBV5-1; clone size: many; CDR3 DNA: TGCGCCAGCAGCTTGGGTCGGGGATCTGGGGCCAACGTCCTGACTTTC; CDR3 protein: CASSLGRGSGANVLTF
D gene: .; J gene: TRBJ1-1; V gene: TRBV27; clone size: many; CDR3 DNA: TGTGCCAGCAGCGATCAGGCGATCCCTAACACTGAAGCTTTCTTT; CDR3 protein: CASSDQAIPNTEAFF
D gene: .; J gene: TRBJ1-5; V gene: TRBV18; clone size: many; CDR3 DNA: TGTGCCAGCTCGCCTTCGAAGGGGAGCCAGCCCCAGCATTTT; CDR3 protein: CASSPSKGSQPQHF
D gene: .; J gene: TRBJ1-2; V gene: TRBV19; clone size: many; CDR3 DNA: TGTGCCAGTAGTAACGGCAGGGCACACGATGGCTACACCTTC; CDR3 protein: CASSNGRAHDGYTF
D gene: .; J gene: TRBJ1-2; V gene: TRBV20-1; clone size: many; CDR3 DNA: TGCAGTGCTAGAGTAGCAGGTCAAGTCTACACCTTC; CDR3 protein: CSARVAGQVYTF
D gene: .; J gene: TRBJ2-7; V gene: TRBV7-8; clone size: many; CDR3 DNA: TGTGCCAGCAGCTTAGCAGGGAGGATCTACGAGCAGTACTTC; CDR3 protein: CASSLAGRIYEQYF